This is a list of T cell receptor beta chains from one sample in a study of technical replicates of blood from a handful of donors. Using immunoSEQ multiplex PCR, the repertoire was profiled, and TCRdb retains in-frame clones only, with some absent. The sample lists 60,000 to 90,000 clones; roughly 92% were seen once. The sample was T cells isolated from PBMCs. The receptors shown here come from a human donor in good health. Both conserved end residues are part of each CDR3. A D gene is named only where the DNA matches it firmly.

v_call	j_call	d_call	cdr3_nt	cdr3_aa
TRBV11-2	TRBJ1-5	-	TGTGCCAGCAGCTTAGGTGGACAGCGGCAGCCCCAGCATTTT	CASSLGGQRQPQHF
TRBV7-3	TRBJ2-5	-	TGTGCCAGCAGCTTAGGAGGGACGTCTCAAGAGACCCAGTACTTC	CASSLGGTSQETQYF
TRBV5-4	TRBJ2-7	TRBD1	TGTGCCAGCAGCCTGACAGGGGTCGAGCAGTACTTC	CASSLTGVEQYF
TRBV11-2	TRBJ2-7	TRBD2	TGTGCCAGCAGTTTACTTGGGACTAGCGGGGCCTACGAGCAGTACTTC	CASSLLGTSGAYEQYF
TRBV28	TRBJ2-3	-	TGTGCCACCAGTTTGGTTTCACCGGGAGATACGCAGTATTTT	CATSLVSPGDTQYF
TRBV7-9	TRBJ2-5	-	TGTGCCAGCAGGCGGACAGATCAAGAGACCCAGTACTTC	CASRRTDQETQYF
TRBV4-1	TRBJ1-5	TRBD1	TGCGCCAGCAGCCAAGTGGCCCTGGGACAGAAGTACAATCAGCCCCAGCATTTT	CASSQVALGQKYNQPQHF
TRBV4-3	TRBJ1-2	-	TGCGCCAGCAGCCAAGGCAGGGTTGGCTACACCTTC	CASSQGRVGYTF
TRBV5-1	TRBJ2-3	TRBD1	TGCGCCAGCAGCTCGGGACAGGGTAAGGCAGATACGCAGTATTTT	CASSSGQGKADTQYF
TRBV13	TRBJ2-1	TRBD2	TGTGCCAGCAGCTACGAGCTAGCGGAGCACAATGAGCAGTTCTTC	CASSYELAEHNEQFF
TRBV4-3	TRBJ2-7	TRBD2	TGCGCCAGCAGCCAAGATTTAGCGGGAACGTACGAGCAGTACTTC	CASSQDLAGTYEQYF
TRBV6-6	TRBJ2-7	-	TGTGCCAGCAGTTACCGTAAAACTAGCTCCTACGAGCAGTACTTC	CASSYRKTSSYEQYF
TRBV28	TRBJ1-1	-	TGTGCCAGCAGTCTGGGCCCCGTAATCACTGAAGCTTTCTTT	CASSLGPVITEAFF
TRBV4-2	TRBJ2-2	TRBD2	TGTGCCAGCAGCCAAGATCGGAGCGGGAGAGGTCGGGAGCTGTTTTTT	CASSQDRSGRGRELFF
TRBV9	TRBJ2-3	-	TGTGCCAGCAGCGGGCCAAGGCAGACTAGCACAGATACGCAGTATTTT	CASSGPRQTSTDTQYF
TRBV6-1	TRBJ2-7	TRBD1	TGTGCCAGCACTCGTACCGGGACAGGCTCCTACGAGCAGTACTTC	CASTRTGTGSYEQYF
TRBV2	TRBJ2-5	TRBD1	TGTGCCAGCATGAGGGGGCAGGGCGGAGAGACCCAGTACTTC	CASMRGQGGETQYF
TRBV19	TRBJ2-7	TRBD1	TGTGCCAGTAGTAGGGGACAGGGTACTCACGAGCAGTACTTC	CASSRGQGTHEQYF
TRBV30	TRBJ2-2	TRBD2	TGTGCCTACACTATACTAGCGGGAGATGGCGGGGAGCTGTTTTTT	CAYTILAGDGGELFF
TRBV13	TRBJ2-3	-	TGTGCCAGCAACTTAGCGGCGGACACAGATACGCAGTATTTT	CASNLAADTDTQYF
TRBV7-2	TRBJ2-5	-	TGTGCCAGCAGCTTAGCGAGGTTGAGAGAAGAGACCCAGTACTTC	CASSLARLREETQYF
TRBV10-2	TRBJ2-5	TRBD2	TGCGCCAGCAGGAGGACTAGCGGAGAGACCCAGTACTTC	CASRRTSGETQYF
TRBV13	TRBJ2-7	TRBD1	TGTGCCAGCAGCTCGGGAGACAGGGGGCTGGGGGAGCAGTACTTC	CASSSGDRGLGEQYF
TRBV9	TRBJ1-2	TRBD1	TGTGCCAGCAGCGTCTCTACCCGGGACAGTATTTATGGCTACACCTTC	CASSVSTRDSIYGYTF